Shown below are 10 T cell receptor beta chains from a single sample sequenced in a study of T cells in narcolepsy. Produced via immunoSEQ multiplex PCR; TCRdb's table is partial and in-frame only. The sample yields tens of thousands of clones, about 80% seen once. Sequenced: CD45RA- memory CD4+ T cells from PBMCs. Receptors originate from a human donor with narcolepsy.

The genes are TRBV7-2 and TRBJ2-5, with TRBD2 identical over 12 bases. The CDR3 totals 16 residues. V was clipped by 1 base and J by 6 bases; unmatched bases: 6. Per germline, CDR1 SGHTA and CDR2 FQGNSA. CDR3 sequence (DNA): TGTGCCAGCAGCTTAGGAGCTAGCGGGGGGGAGAAGACCCAGTACTTC. Translated, it gives CASSLGASGGEKTQYF.

V gene TRBV5-8 combines with J gene TRBJ1-2; TRBD1 might be the D (5 bases). The CDR3 runs 16 residues. With 2 bases removed from V and 4 bases from J, the gap between germline ends came to 18 bases. Germline assignment: CDR1 SGHTS and CDR2 YDEGEE. CDR3 DNA sequence: TGTGCCAGCAGCTTACCGGGACGGGGAGTTGGCTATGGCTACACCTTC. Protein product: CASSLPGRGVGYGYTF.

The rearrangement uses TRBV27 and TRBJ2-7; D possibly corresponds to TRBD1 (6 bases). The CDR3 consists of 13 residues. The V gene's germline CDR1 is MNHEY and CDR2 SMNVEV (reference sequence). Trimming pared 6 bases from V and 6 bases from J, leaving 15 bases between. The CDR3 nucleotides are TGTGCCAGCAGACAGGGACGGGGTGGCGAGCAGTACTTC. This codes for CASRQGRGGEQYF.

V and J are TRBV5-1 and TRBJ2-1; the D is unclear. The germline V gene has CDR1 SGHRS and CDR2 YFSETQ. V was cut by 0 bases and J by 0 bases, with 4 bases left in between. The CDR3 has 14 residues. CDR3 nucleotide sequence: TGCGCCAGCAGCTTGGGGGGCTCCTACAATGAGCAGTTCTTC. Its protein is CASSLGGSYNEQFF.

The rearrangement links TRBV5-1 to TRBJ2-1; 8 bases fit TRBD1. The germline V gene encodes CDR1 SGHRS and CDR2 YFSETQ. Trimming at V came to 1 base and at J to 8 bases, leaving 5 bases not matched to a gene. This CDR3 has 14 amino acids. The CDR3 sequence is CASSLQGAVYEQFF. As DNA, the CDR3 is TGCGCCAGCAGCTTGCAGGGGGCGGTCTATGAGCAGTTCTTC.

This chain joins TRBV11-2 and TRBJ2-7, with D unclear. The CDR3 has 15 residues. Germline CDR1 reads SGHAT; CDR2 reads FQNNGV. Trimming took off 4 bases at V and 3 bases at J, with 16 bases between the two ends. The DNA for the CDR3 is TGTGCCAGCAGCTACGTCTACCGTGGGGACTACGAGCAGTACTTC. It encodes CASSYVYRGDYEQYF. The full variable domain, rest sourced from reference TRBV11-2 and TRBJ2-7, is EAGVAQSPRYKIIEKRQSVAFWCNPISGHATLYWYQQILGQGPKLLIQFQNNGVVDDSQLPKDRFSAERLKGVDSTLKIQPAKLEDSAVYLCASSYVYRGDYEQYFGPGTRLTVT.

The rearrangement uses TRBV7-2 and TRBJ1-2; the D is unclear. Germline lookup yields CDR1 SGHTA and CDR2 FQGNSA. This CDR3 comprises 17 residues. V was shortened by 0 bases and J by 7 bases, with 21 bases between the two germline ends. CDR3 in DNA: TGTGCCAGCAGCTTAGCACGCTCGGGGTTCTCCCCCGGTGGCTACACCTTC. Its protein is CASSLARSGFSPGGYTF. The whole variable domain, remainder taken from reference TRBV7-2 and TRBJ1-2, is GAGVSQSPSNKVTEKGKDVELRCDPISGHTALYWYRQSLGQGLEFLIYFQGNSAPDKSGLPSDRFSAERTGGSVSTLTIQRTQQEDSAVYLCASSLARSGFSPGGYTFGSGTRLTVV.

V and J are TRBV11-3 and TRBJ2-1; 7 nucleotides match TRBD1. J was trimmed by 4 bases and V by 5 bases; bases with no gene match: 11. The CDR3 loop spans 16 amino acids. Germline V gives CDR1 SGHNT, CDR2 YENEEA. CDR3 DNA: TGTGCCAGCAGCGTACGGGGACAGCCTAAATACAATGAGCAGTTCTTC. Amino acid sequence: CASSVRGQPKYNEQFF.

This clone occurred a few times. This chain links TRBV25-1 with TRBJ1-1; D not certain. CDR1 is MGHDK, CDR2 SYGVNS, per germline. The CDR3 extends over 15 amino acids. V lost 1 base, J lost 0 bases, and 9 bases lay in between. The chain's CDR3 is CASSESNGLNTEAFF. Written as DNA, the CDR3 is TGTGCCAGCAGTGAATCAAACGGATTGAACACTGAAGCTTTCTTT.

The chain uses TRBV7-9 and TRBJ1-1, with D possibly matching TRBD1 (5 bases). This CDR3 is 15 amino acids long. Trimming stripped 1 base from V and 3 bases from J, with 12 bases between. Germline CDR1 SEHNR, CDR2 FQNEAQ (reference sequence). Here the CDR3 reads CASSLGTGGDTEAFF. The CDR3 bases are TGTGCCAGCAGCTTAGGGACCGGGGGGGACACTGAAGCTTTCTTT.